This TCR beta chain is from a study of blood T cell repertoires in COVID-19. In the study overall: Samples came from the United States, Italy and Spain, spanning acute and convalescent COVID-19. Sample material is recorded as cDNA or gDNA derived from T cells, B-cell-depleted T cells, or PBMCs.

In the source study's methods: Using reference gene primer amplification, nucleated cell counts were estimated. TCRdb keeps only in-frame clones here, not all; method: immunoSEQ multiplex PCR. V and J calls and clone size are as listed in that table; D and trimming were resolved from the DNA. The sample contains 200,000 to 250,000 clones, 70% to 90% of which appear only once. The source material was peripheral blood. This sequence was found in a woman under 30 who had recovered from COVID-19.

CDR3 residues: CASSGRSGISSYNEQFF. DNA of the CDR3: TGTGCCAGCAGCGGGAGAAGCGGGATATCCTCCTACAATGAGCAGTTCTTC. The V call is TRBV9, the J call TRBJ2-1, with TRBD2 matching 7 bases. From germline, CDR1 is SGDLS and CDR2 YYNGEE. Trimming at V came to 3 bases and at J to 0 bases, leaving 9 bases not matched to a gene. The CDR3 spans 17 residues.